Below are 24 T cell receptor beta chains sequenced from a single sample in a study of blood T cells in healthy people across ages. Next came a second PCR, run for about 6 to 12 cycles, which used a sample-barcoded 5' primer along with a J-beta primer mix. TCRdb fed the 5' RACE reads into MiXCR, producing one record per CDR3 protein. This table holds about 1,000,000 distinct CDR3 sequences, 40% to 50% found once. The sample consisted of blood. These receptors all stem from a woman aged 55-70 years in good health.

This clonotype appeared a few times. The chain employs TRBV3-1 and TRBJ2-5; D unclear. With the DNA end fitting TRBJ2-7 better, the J assignment may be wrong. This CDR3 contains 13 residues. Germline V gene sequence: CDR1 LGHDT, CDR2 YNNKEL (reference sequence). DNA of the CDR3: TGTGCCAGCAGCCGCCCCCCTCCGAACGAGCAGTACTTC. This encodes CASSRPPPNEQYF.

This clonotype was counted between two and nine times. This chain links TRBV25-1 with TRBJ1-6; the match to TRBD1 covers 7 bases. V lost 4 bases to trimming and J lost 8 bases; unmatched junction nucleotides: 2. CDR1 and CDR2 from the germline V gene are MGHDK and SYGVNS. CDR3 length: 13 amino acids. CDR3 in amino acids: CASSVTGDSPLHF. The CDR3 region has the DNA TGTGCCAGCAGTGTCACAGGGGATTCACCCCTCCACTTT.

The J gene is TRBJ2-3, the V gene TRBV2; TRBD2 matches at 7 bases. This CDR3 is 15 amino acids long. Germline V CDR1 and CDR2: SNHLY, FYNNEI. The V segment lost 9 bases and the J segment 1 base; nucleotides outside the gene matches: 10. CDR3 sequence reads: CASSRPGGGTDTQYF. As DNA, the CDR3 is TGTGCCAGTTCCCGTCCTGGGGGGGGCACAGATACGCAGTATTTT.

This clonotype has only a few counts. The chain carries TRBV7-6 and TRBJ1-4, with a tentative D call TRBD1 (6 bases). Between the trimmed V and J ends, which lost 1 base and 5 bases, there was a span of 11 bases. Looked up from germline, CDR1 is SGHVS and CDR2 is FNYEAQ. This CDR3 contains 15 residues. This chain's CDR3 is CASSLVGTQNEKLFF. Written as DNA, the CDR3 is TGTGCCAGCAGCTTAGTTGGGACACAGAATGAAAAACTGTTTTTT.

The rearrangement joins TRBV7-9 to TRBJ2-7; D could derive from TRBD1 or TRBD2 (5 bases each). The germline V gene encodes CDR1 SEHNR and CDR2 FQNEAQ (reference sequence). Deletions cut 1 base from V and 0 bases from J, with 16 bases between. This CDR3 contains 17 residues. The CDR3 DNA sequence: TGTGCCAGCAGCTTAGGAGGTTTGGGGACGAGCTCCTACGAGCAGTACTTC. This encodes CASSLGGLGTSSYEQYF.

The chain is built from TRBV7-8 and TRBJ2-7; the D gene is possibly TRBD2 (5 bases). V shed 1 base and J shed 1 base, with 17 bases lying between them. Germline CDR1 reads SGHVS; CDR2 reads FQNEAQ. CDR3 length equals 17 residues. This chain's CDR3 is CASSLGSGNMGSYEQYF. In DNA, the CDR3 is TGTGCCAGCAGCTTAGGATCGGGAAACATGGGATCCTACGAGCAGTACTTC.

This clonotype turned up a few times. The chain carries TRBV7-3 and TRBJ1-2, with a possible D match to TRBD1 (5 bases). V was pared by 4 bases and J by 0 bases, with 6 bases between. The germline V gene has CDR1 SGHTA and CDR2 FQGTGA. CDR3 length: 13 amino acids. CDR3 in amino acids: CASSWGANYGYTF. Written as DNA, the CDR3 is TGTGCCAGCAGCTGGGGGGCTAACTATGGCTACACCTTC.

Comment on this clonotype: One end of the junction fails to match germline, which may point to a read error. V and J are TRBV18 and TRBJ2-1, with TRBD2 matching 7 bases. The CDR3 is 14 amino acids. Per the germline V gene, CDR1 is KGHSH and CDR2 is LQKENI. The CDR3 DNA sequence: TGTGCCAGCTCACCAGCGGGAGCGTATTCTCGGCAGTTATTC. This codes for CASSPAGAYSRQLF.

This clonotype was observed a handful of times. The V gene is TRBV9, the J gene TRBJ2-7, with D perhaps being TRBD1 or TRBD2 (6 bases each). The DNA end is a closer match to TRBJ2-5, so the J assignment may be wrong. This CDR3 is 15 amino acids long. In germline, CDR1 is SGDLS, CDR2 YYNGEE. The CDR3 reads CASSERGARVETQYF. The CDR3, as DNA: TGTGCCAGCAGCGAGAGGGGGGCGCGAGTGGAGACCCAGTACTTC.

This sequence joins TRBV20-1 and TRBJ1-4, with a weak D call TRBD1 (5 bases). CDR3 length equals 15 residues. Trimming removed 1 base from V and 5 bases from J, with 14 bases in between. Germline CDR1 DFQATT, CDR2 SNEGSKA (reference sequence). DNA for the CDR3: TGCAGTGCTAGAGCATGGGACTCGCCGAATGAAAAACTGTTTTTT. Encoded protein: CSARAWDSPNEKLFF.

The gene calls are TRBV12-3 or TRBV12-4 and TRBJ2-1, with 8 positions matching TRBD2. V dropped 7 bases and J dropped 8; count of bases not matched to a gene: 10. There are 14 residues in the CDR3. CDR3 residues: CASKSREGLDEQFF. In DNA, the CDR3 is TGTGCCAGCAAGAGTCGGGAGGGCCTCGATGAGCAGTTCTTC.

This clonotype was seen a handful of times. V gene TRBV20-1 combines with J gene TRBJ2-1, with 8 bases aligning to TRBD2. The CDR3 covers 13 residues. J gave up 7 bases and V 4 bases, and 6 bases lay outside the gene matches. Germline CDR1 is DFQATT and CDR2 is SNEGSKA (reference sequence). CDR3 coding DNA: TGCAGTGCTAAGACGGGAGGGAGGAATGAGCAGTTCTTC. This gives the protein CSAKTGGRNEQFF.

V is TRBV20-1 and J is TRBJ2-7, with a tentative D call TRBD2 (6 bases). The germline V and J ends were trimmed by 3 bases and 8 bases, with 26 bases remaining between them. There are 16 residues in the CDR3. Germline loops: CDR1 DFQATT, CDR2 SNEGSKA (reference sequence). CDR3 coding DNA: TGCAGTGCTAGGCTCCGGGGGACTCTAGGGTCCTCCAAGCAGTACTTC. Protein product: CSARLRGTLGSSKQYF.

The chain combines TRBV27 with TRBJ1-1, with 8 bases identical to TRBD1. Germline trimming cut 6 bases from V and 2 bases from J; bases unmatched to any gene: 5. The germline CDR1 and CDR2 sequences are MNHEY and SMNVEV (reference sequence). The CDR3 totals 14 residues. CDR3: CASRWTGRNTEAFF. For the CDR3, the DNA is TGTGCCAGCAGATGGACAGGGCGAAACACTGAAGCTTTCTTT.

The V and J genes are TRBV2 and TRBJ2-1; no clear D gene. The CDR3 has 15 amino acids. The ends were cut back, 2 bases at V and 4 bases at J, with 12 bases in the middle. Germline CDR1 reads SNHLY; CDR2 reads FYNNEI. For the CDR3, the DNA is TGTGCCAGCAGTGAAACCGGATTCCTTTACAATGAGCAGTTCTTC. Its translation: CASSETGFLYNEQFF.

In this sample, this clonotype turned up a few times. This rearrangement joins TRBV29-1 to TRBJ2-1, with D perhaps assigned TRBD1 or TRBD2 (5 bases each). This CDR3 has 15 amino acids. Germline CDR1 reads SQVTM; CDR2 reads ANQGSEA. The V end lost 5 bases, the J end lost 5 bases, and 19 bases lay between the germline ends. Written as DNA, the CDR3 is TGCAGCGTTCGATGGGGCGAGGGGCCGAACAATGAGCAGTTCTTC. Amino acid sequence: CSVRWGEGPNNEQFF.

The chain is built from TRBV28 and TRBJ2-3; 14 bases line up with TRBD2. Germline V lookup: CDR1 MDHEN, CDR2 SYDVKM. The junction had 5 bases not matched to a gene; V was cut back by 3 bases and J by 6 bases. CDR3 length: 16 residues. CDR3 nucleotides: TGTGCCAGCAGTTTCGGACTAGCGGGAGGACAGGATACGCAGTATTTT. This encodes CASSFGLAGGQDTQYF.

The sample holds a few counts of this clonotype. This chain's CDR3 is CAIKGDREPDTQYF. The CDR3 DNA reads as TGTGCCATAAAGGGGGACAGGGAGCCCGATACGCAGTATTTT. The chain is built from TRBV10-3 and TRBJ2-3; TRBD1 aligns across 9 bases. Trimming cost V 9 bases and J 6 bases; bases outside gene matches: 10. Per the germline V gene, CDR1 is ENHRY and CDR2 is SYGVKD. This CDR3 is 14 amino acids long.

The chain carries TRBV20-1 and TRBJ1-2, with 8 bases identical to TRBD1. The CDR3 sequence is 15 residues long. Looked up from germline, CDR1 is DFQATT and CDR2 is SNEGSKA (reference sequence). Unmatched junction bases numbered 11, after V lost 1 base and J lost 7 bases. CDR3 in amino acids: CSARGGQEGLRGYTF. The CDR3 DNA is TGCAGTGCTAGAGGGGGACAGGAGGGGCTTCGTGGCTACACCTTC.

In its sample, this clonotype was seen a few times. CDR3 in amino acids: CASSQDTGTSYEQYF. In DNA, the CDR3 is TGTGCCAGCAGCCAAGATACCGGGACCTCCTACGAGCAGTACTTC. This chain joins TRBV9 and TRBJ2-7, with D perhaps matching TRBD1 or TRBD2 (5 bases each). The V gene lost 4 bases and the J gene lost 0 bases, with 14 bases spanning the gap. The CDR3 is 15 residues long. Germline V lookup: CDR1 SGDLS, CDR2 YYNGEE.

The chain couples TRBV4-1 to TRBJ2-7; D uncertain. Germline CDR1 MGHRA, CDR2 YSYEKL. The CDR3 is 15 residues long. V lost 0 bases and J 0 bases, leaving 9 bases between the germline ends. CDR3 sequence: CASSQEESSSYEQYF. CDR3 nucleotide sequence: TGCGCCAGCAGCCAAGAGGAGAGCTCCTCCTACGAGCAGTACTTC.

The rearrangement joins TRBV3-1 to TRBJ2-1, with no clear D. This CDR3 is 15 amino acids long. Per the germline V gene, CDR1 is LGHDT and CDR2 is YNNKEL (reference sequence). The V end was cut by 0 bases, the J end by 2 bases, with 8 bases between. The CDR3 is CASSQEGDAYNEQFF. For the CDR3, the DNA is TGTGCCAGCAGCCAAGAAGGAGACGCCTACAATGAGCAGTTCTTC.

The J gene is TRBJ2-5, the V gene TRBV5-1; the match to TRBD2 covers 11 bases. Trimming cost V 0 bases and J 11 bases; bases outside gene matches: 12. Per the germline V gene, CDR1 is SGHRS and CDR2 is YFSETQ. The CDR3 consists of 16 residues. This chain's CDR3 is CASSLESLAGGNEQYF. The CDR3 DNA is TGCGCCAGCAGCTTGGAAAGCCTAGCGGGAGGAAATGAGCAGTACTTC.

This clonotype was observed a few times. The rearrangement joins TRBV7-2 to TRBJ2-1, with 7 bases that match TRBD2. Germline CDR1 is SGHTA and CDR2 is FQGNSA. CDR3 size: 15 residues. V lost 3 bases, J lost 10 bases, and 12 bases stayed unmatched. Here the CDR3 DNA reads TGTGCCAGCAGCTTCGGCAGTAGCGGGTGGGGCGAGCAGTTCTTC. Encoded protein: CASSFGSSGWGEQFF. The complete variable domain, with remaining parts taken from reference TRBV7-2 and TRBJ2-1, reads GAGVSQSPSNKVTEKGKDVELRCDPISGHTALYWYRQSLGQGLEFLIYFQGNSAPDKSGLPSDRFSAERTGGSVSTLTIQRTQQEDSAVYLCASSFGSSGWGEQFFGPGTRLTVL.